The 29 T cell receptor beta chains reported below all come from one sample, sequenced in a study of STAT3 mutations in large granular lymphocyte leukemia. Study-wide findings and caveats: Every T-cell large granular lymphocyte leukemia patient had at least one immunodominant TCR beta clonotype.

TCRdb's table, derived via immunoSEQ multiplex PCR, lists solely in-frame clones and lacks some. The repertoire holds over 3,500 clones, roughly 85% seen once, with around 77% in the top ten. Which antigens these TCRs recognize remains unknown. The sequenced sample consisted of peripheral blood mononuclear cells. Every receptor here comes from a man in his forties or fifties with T-cell large granular lymphocyte leukemia. Some clones in this sample may be carry-over from other donors' samples.

This clone has only a few counts. The chain employs TRBV5-4 and TRBJ2-3, with 7 bases matching TRBD2. Unmatched junction bases numbered 9, after V lost 4 bases and J lost 1 base. The CDR3 spans 16 residues. Per the germline V gene, CDR1 is SGHNT and CDR2 is YYREEE (reference sequence). The CDR3 DNA follows: TGTGCCAGCAGCAAAATTGGGGGGGACCGCACAGATACGCAGTATTTT. Translation gives CASSKIGGDRTDTQYF.

The chain employs TRBV4-1 and TRBJ2-1, with D perhaps matching TRBD1 (6 bases). The CDR3 extends over 14 amino acids. Germline V gives CDR1 MGHRA, CDR2 YSYEKL. V was shortened by 1 base and J by 9 bases, with 13 bases between the two germline ends. This chain's CDR3 is CASSQGQGTGEQFF. As DNA, the CDR3 is TGCGCCAGCAGCCAAGGTCAGGGGACGGGTGAGCAGTTCTTC.

The genes are TRBV7-3 and TRBJ1-2; weak D call: TRBD1 (6 bases). V lost 5 bases and J lost 7, with 20 bases in between. Germline lookup yields CDR1 SGHTA and CDR2 FQGTGA. The CDR3 is 15 residues long. Written as DNA, the CDR3 is TGTGCCAGCAGCCCGGGGGGGCCAAGAACCCTTGGCTACACCTTC. This gives the protein CASSPGGPRTLGYTF.

The table lists this clone with a count of one. The chain combines TRBV4-1 with TRBJ1-1; a possible D gene is TRBD1 (5 bases). Looked up from germline, CDR1 is MGHRA and CDR2 is YSYEKL. This CDR3 comprises 17 residues. V lost 0 bases, J lost 4 bases, and 18 bases lay in between. The CDR3 coding sequence is TGCGCCAGCAGCCAAGATTCTGGATGGGGGTACGGCACTGAAGCTTTCTTT. Translation: CASSQDSGWGYGTEAFF.

V is TRBV5-1 and J is TRBJ1-1; D call uncertain. The CDR3 is made up of 13 amino acids. V lost 0 bases and J lost 3, with 6 bases in between. The germline gives CDR1 SGHRS, CDR2 YFSETQ. The CDR3 sequence: CASSLDVDTEAFF. The CDR3 coding sequence is TGCGCCAGCAGCTTGGATGTGGACACTGAAGCTTTCTTT.

This rearrangement joins TRBV5-6 to TRBJ2-3; D not certain. Trimming stripped 0 bases from V and 1 base from J, with 15 bases between. Per germline, CDR1 SGHDT and CDR2 YYEEEE. The CDR3 has 17 residues. The DNA for the CDR3 is TGTGCCAGCAGCTTGGCCACGAGCAGCTCGGGCACAGATACGCAGTATTTT. Protein product: CASSLATSSSGTDTQYF.

CDR3 region: CSVVLGGDGTDTQYF. In nucleotides, the CDR3 is TGCAGCGTTGTTTTGGGGGGGGACGGCACAGATACGCAGTATTTT. V usage is TRBV29-1 and J usage is TRBJ2-3; 7 nucleotides agree with TRBD2. There are 15 residues in the CDR3. With 4 bases clipped from V and 1 base from J, the junction kept 8 bases outside the gene matches. CDR1 SQVTM and CDR2 ANQGSEA come from the germline V gene.

V gene TRBV7-9 combines with J gene TRBJ1-2; no clear D gene. V lost 4 bases, J lost 8 bases, and 17 bases lay in between. The CDR3 is 14 amino acids. Germline CDR1 SEHNR, CDR2 FQNEAQ (reference sequence). This CDR3 reads CASSSAALLGGYTF. The CDR3 nucleotides read TGTGCCAGCAGCTCCGCAGCCCTTTTGGGAGGCTACACCTTC.

The chain recombines TRBV5-6 with TRBJ2-7; possibly TRBD1 or TRBD2 for D (5 bases each). The germline V gene has CDR1 SGHDT and CDR2 YYEEEE. This CDR3 is 14 amino acids long. V gave up 0 bases and J gave up 4 bases, with 11 bases separating them. CDR3 protein: CASSLGGRTYEQYF. Here the CDR3 DNA reads TGTGCCAGCAGCTTGGGGGGACGGACATACGAGCAGTACTTC. The full variable domain, rest sourced from reference TRBV5-6 and TRBJ2-7, is DAGVTQSPTHLIKTRGQQVTLRCSPKSGHDTVSWYQQALGQGPQFIFQYYEEEERQRGNFPDRFSGHQFPNYSSELNVNALLLGDSALYLCASSLGGRTYEQYFGPGTRLTVT.

V and J are TRBV25-1 and TRBJ2-3; TRBD2 is a possible D gene (5 bases). Germline-derived CDR1 and CDR2 are MGHDK and SYGVNS. CDR3 length equals 12 residues. Trimming left V 7 bases short and J 6 bases short, with 11 bases between. CDR3 sequence (DNA): TGTGCCAGCACCCCCTCGGGGGATACGCAGTATTTT. It translates to CASTPSGDTQYF.

This chain joins TRBV30 and TRBJ1-1; the D gene is possibly TRBD1 (6 bases). With 2 bases removed from V and 1 base from J, the gap between germline ends came to 14 bases. The germline V gene encodes CDR1 GTSNPN and CDR2 SVGIG (reference sequence). This CDR3 region has 15 residues. CDR3 residues: CAWSWLTGPNTEAFF. The CDR3 DNA sequence: TGTGCCTGGAGTTGGCTTACAGGGCCGAACACTGAAGCTTTCTTT.

V is TRBV18 and J is TRBJ1-2; D remains unclear. CDR3 length: 12 amino acids. CDR1 and CDR2 (germline): KGHSH, LQKENI. V was pared by 0 bases and J by 8 bases, with 7 bases between. CDR3 coding DNA: TGTGCCAGCTCACCACCGGGTGGGGGCTACACCTTC. This codes for CASSPPGGGYTF.

The chain employs TRBV6-5 and TRBJ1-4; D call uncertain. Germline-derived CDR1 and CDR2 are MNHEY and SVGAGI. Trimming stripped 6 bases from V and 6 bases from J, with 17 bases between. This CDR3 region has 15 residues. DNA for the CDR3: TGTGCCAGCAGCCTCCAGGACGCGGCATATGAAAAACTGTTTTTT. Protein sequence: CASSLQDAAYEKLFF.

The chain is built from TRBV5-8 and TRBJ1-2; D possibly corresponds to TRBD1 (5 bases). The germline V gene encodes CDR1 SGHTS and CDR2 YDEGEE. The V end was cut by 6 bases, the J end by 2 bases, with 14 bases between. The CDR3 covers 14 residues. The CDR3 nucleotides read TGTGCCAGCACCCAAGGGGACGAAAACTATGGCTACACCTTC. It translates to CASTQGDENYGYTF.

This chain connects TRBV6-5 to TRBJ2-3; 8 bases match TRBD2. The length of the CDR3 is 15 residues. V dropped 1 base and J dropped 3; count of bases not matched to a gene: 3. The germline V gene encodes CDR1 MNHEY and CDR2 SVGAGI. CDR3 amino acids: CASSYWGGGTDTQYF. The CDR3 coding sequence is TGTGCCAGCAGTTACTGGGGCGGGGGGACAGATACGCAGTATTTT.

The chain has TRBV7-9 and TRBJ2-7, with D perhaps assigned TRBD1 or TRBD2 (5 bases each). V was shortened by 1 base and J by 5 bases, with 6 bases between the two germline ends. The CDR3 spans 12 residues. CDR1 and CDR2 (germline): SEHNR, FQNEAQ (reference sequence). CDR3 amino acids: CASSLGGDEQYF. The CDR3 DNA reads as TGTGCCAGCAGCTTAGGAGGGGACGAGCAGTACTTC.

The chain couples TRBV18 to TRBJ1-6, with D perhaps matching TRBD1 (5 bases). CDR1 and CDR2 from the germline V gene are KGHSH and LQKENI. V was cut by 0 bases and J by 9 bases, with 18 bases left in between. The CDR3 covers 17 residues. The CDR3 here is CASSPPGRQGRGSPLHF. The CDR3 coding sequence is TGTGCCAGCTCACCACCGGGACGGCAGGGTAGGGGTTCACCCCTCCACTTT.

The chain combines TRBV6-1 with TRBJ2-5; D call uncertain. Germline loops: CDR1 MNHNS, CDR2 SASEGT. Trimming removed 1 base at V and 4 bases at J, with 25 bases between. This CDR3 spans 19 amino acids. The CDR3, as DNA: TGTGCCAGCAGTGAAGAGTCGGTCGCCCCGGTCCCCCAGTCAGAGACCCAGTACTTC. Translation gives CASSEESVAPVPQSETQYF.

The rearrangement links TRBV27 to TRBJ1-5; D ambiguous. Germline CDR1 MNHEY, CDR2 SMNVEV (reference sequence). This CDR3 region has 15 residues. With 2 bases removed from V and 6 bases from J, the gap between germline ends came to 14 bases. In DNA, the CDR3 is TGTGCCAGCAGTTTAGTCAGCGGTGCCCCTCAGCCCCAGCATTTT. Encoded protein: CASSLVSGAPQPQHF.

The rearrangement links TRBV4-3 to TRBJ2-5, with 15 bases identical to TRBD2. The trim removed 5 bases at V and 5 bases at J, leaving 9 bases unmatched. Per the germline V gene, CDR1 is LGHNA and CDR2 is YSLEER. The CDR3 is 17 amino acids. The CDR3 sequence: CASSELTGTSGGETQYF. As DNA, the CDR3 is TGCGCCAGCAGCGAATTGACCGGGACTAGCGGGGGGGAGACCCAGTACTTC.

The DNA of the CDR3 is TGTGCCAGCAGTTACGGGGACCCTAGCAATCAGCCCCAGCATTTT. Residues: CASSYGDPSNQPQHF. V and J are TRBV27 and TRBJ1-5, with TRBD1 as a possible D gene (5 bases). Germline CDR1 MNHEY, CDR2 SMNVEV (reference sequence). The V and J ends lost 4 bases and 0 bases respectively, with 10 bases between them. The CDR3 runs 15 residues.

The gene calls are TRBV15 and TRBJ1-2; D may be TRBD1 (5 bases). Looked up from germline, CDR1 is LNHNV and CDR2 is YYDKDF (reference sequence). Deletions cut 3 bases from V and 5 bases from J, with 16 bases between. The CDR3 loop spans 15 amino acids. The CDR3 region has the DNA TGTGCCACCAGCAGGGGACCCGGGCTAAGTTATGGCTACACCTTC. Protein sequence: CATSRGPGLSYGYTF.

The chain carries TRBV29-1 and TRBJ1-4; D is unclear. Trimming took 2 bases from V and 2 from J, leaving 0 bases between them. The germline V gene has CDR1 SQVTM and CDR2 ANQGSEA. This CDR3 region has 11 residues. The CDR3 here is CSVETNEKLFF. DNA of the CDR3: TGCAGCGTTGAAACTAATGAAAAACTGTTTTTT.

The V gene is TRBV5-5, the J gene TRBJ2-3; D is uncertain. Trimming left V 0 bases short and J 2 bases short, with 7 bases between. This CDR3 region has 14 residues. The germline CDR1 and CDR2 sequences are SGHKS and YYEKEE (reference sequence). CDR3 bases: TGTGCCAGCAGCTTGGTTTGGCACACAGATACGCAGTATTTT. Its translation is CASSLVWHTDTQYF.

In its sample, this clone ranks as medium-sized (0.01 to 0.1%). The chain employs TRBV28 and TRBJ1-1, with D perhaps TRBD1 (5 bases). The CDR3 loop spans 15 amino acids. V was pared by 6 bases and J by 6 bases, with 20 bases between. Per germline, CDR1 MDHEN and CDR2 SYDVKM. The CDR3 DNA sequence: TGTGCCAGCAGCCCGATCCGGGGCCTCGCTTCTGAAGCTTTCTTT. Protein sequence: CASSPIRGLASEAFF.

This clone showed up just a few times. V is TRBV5-1 and J is TRBJ2-7; D unresolved. Trimming removed 3 bases from V and 1 base from J, with 11 bases in between. The V gene's germline CDR1 is SGHRS and CDR2 YFSETQ. The CDR3 is 14 residues long. CDR3 loop: CASSSWDASYEQYF. The DNA for the CDR3 is TGCGCCAGCAGCTCGTGGGATGCATCCTACGAGCAGTACTTC.

The chain links TRBV6-5 to TRBJ2-1, with unresolved D. The CDR3 has 13 residues. Germline loops: CDR1 MNHEY, CDR2 SVGAGI. Trimming left V 5 bases short and J 4 bases short, with 9 bases between. As DNA, the CDR3 is TGTGCCAGCAGTCCTGACTTGTACAATGAGCAGTTCTTC. Its protein is CASSPDLYNEQFF.

The rearrangement links TRBV27 to TRBJ2-1; the match to TRBD1 covers 9 bases. V gave up 6 bases and J gave up 9 bases; unmatched junction bases: 3. CDR3 size: 12 residues. Germline V gene lookup returns CDR1 MNHEY and CDR2 SMNVEV (reference sequence). CDR3: CASSTGGIEQFF. CDR3 coding DNA: TGTGCCAGCAGCACAGGGGGCATTGAGCAGTTCTTC.

The table lists this clone with a count of one. This sequence joins TRBV9 and TRBJ2-1, with D maybe TRBD1 (6 bases). CDR1 is SGDLS, CDR2 YYNGEE, per germline. CDR3 length equals 15 residues. V gave up 4 bases and J gave up 8 bases, with 19 bases separating them. CDR3 in DNA: TGTGCCAGCAGCTATCTGCAGGGGAAAAGCCATGAGCAGTTCTTC. Its translation: CASSYLQGKSHEQFF.